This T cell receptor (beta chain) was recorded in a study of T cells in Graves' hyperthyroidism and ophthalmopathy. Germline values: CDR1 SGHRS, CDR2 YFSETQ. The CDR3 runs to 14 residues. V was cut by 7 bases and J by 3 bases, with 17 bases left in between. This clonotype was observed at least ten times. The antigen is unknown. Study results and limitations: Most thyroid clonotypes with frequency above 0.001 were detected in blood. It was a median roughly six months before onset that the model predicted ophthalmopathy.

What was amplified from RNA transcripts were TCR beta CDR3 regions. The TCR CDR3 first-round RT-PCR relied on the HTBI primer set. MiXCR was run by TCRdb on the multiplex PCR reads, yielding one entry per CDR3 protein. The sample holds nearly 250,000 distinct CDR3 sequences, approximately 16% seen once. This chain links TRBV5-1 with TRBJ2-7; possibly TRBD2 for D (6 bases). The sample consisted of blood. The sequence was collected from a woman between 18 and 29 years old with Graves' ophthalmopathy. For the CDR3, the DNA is TGCGCCAGCCGGGCGGGACTCGGAGACTACGAGCAGTACTTC. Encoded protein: CASRAGLGDYEQYF.